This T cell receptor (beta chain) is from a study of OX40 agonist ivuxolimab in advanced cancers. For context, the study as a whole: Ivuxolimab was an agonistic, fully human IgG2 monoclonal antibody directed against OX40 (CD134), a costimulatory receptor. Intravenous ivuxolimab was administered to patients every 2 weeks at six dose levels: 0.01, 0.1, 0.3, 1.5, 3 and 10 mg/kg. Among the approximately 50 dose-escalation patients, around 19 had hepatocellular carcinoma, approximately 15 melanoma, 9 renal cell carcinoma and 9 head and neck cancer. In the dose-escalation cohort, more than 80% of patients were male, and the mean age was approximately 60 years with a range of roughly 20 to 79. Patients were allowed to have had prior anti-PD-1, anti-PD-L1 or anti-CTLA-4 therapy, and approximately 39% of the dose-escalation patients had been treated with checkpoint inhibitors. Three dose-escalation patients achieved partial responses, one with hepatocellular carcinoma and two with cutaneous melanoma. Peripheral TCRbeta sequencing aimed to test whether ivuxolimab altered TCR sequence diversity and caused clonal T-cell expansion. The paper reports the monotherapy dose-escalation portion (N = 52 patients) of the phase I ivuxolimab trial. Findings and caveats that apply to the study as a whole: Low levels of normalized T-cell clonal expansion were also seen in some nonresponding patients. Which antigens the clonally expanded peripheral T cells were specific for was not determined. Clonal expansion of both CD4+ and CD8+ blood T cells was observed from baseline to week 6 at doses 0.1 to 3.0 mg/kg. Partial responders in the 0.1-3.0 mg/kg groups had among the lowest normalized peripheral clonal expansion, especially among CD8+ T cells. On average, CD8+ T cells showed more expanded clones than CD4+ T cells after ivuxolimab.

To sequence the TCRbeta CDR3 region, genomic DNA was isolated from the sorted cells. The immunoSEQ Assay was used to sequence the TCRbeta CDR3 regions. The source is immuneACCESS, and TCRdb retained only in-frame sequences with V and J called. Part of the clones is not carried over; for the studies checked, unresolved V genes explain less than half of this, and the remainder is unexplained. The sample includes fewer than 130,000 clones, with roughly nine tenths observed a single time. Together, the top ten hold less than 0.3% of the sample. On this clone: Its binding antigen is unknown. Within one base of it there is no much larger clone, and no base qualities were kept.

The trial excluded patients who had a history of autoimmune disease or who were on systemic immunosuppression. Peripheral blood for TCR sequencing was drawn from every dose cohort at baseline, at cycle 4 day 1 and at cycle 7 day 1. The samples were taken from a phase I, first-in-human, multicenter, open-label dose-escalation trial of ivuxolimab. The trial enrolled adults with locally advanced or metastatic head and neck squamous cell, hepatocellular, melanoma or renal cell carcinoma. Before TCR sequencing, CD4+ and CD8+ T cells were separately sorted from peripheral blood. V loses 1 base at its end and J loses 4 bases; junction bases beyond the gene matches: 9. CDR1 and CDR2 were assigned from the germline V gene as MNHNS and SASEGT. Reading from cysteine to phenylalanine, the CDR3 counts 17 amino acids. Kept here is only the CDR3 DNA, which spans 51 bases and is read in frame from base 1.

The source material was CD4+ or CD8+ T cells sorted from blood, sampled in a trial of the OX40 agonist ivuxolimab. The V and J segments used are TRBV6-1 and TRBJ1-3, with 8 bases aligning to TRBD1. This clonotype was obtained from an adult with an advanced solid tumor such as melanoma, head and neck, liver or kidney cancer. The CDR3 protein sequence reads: CASSEDSQGAPGNTIYF. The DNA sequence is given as TGTGCCAGCAGTGAAGATTCGCAGGGGGCGCCGGGAAACACCATATATTTT.